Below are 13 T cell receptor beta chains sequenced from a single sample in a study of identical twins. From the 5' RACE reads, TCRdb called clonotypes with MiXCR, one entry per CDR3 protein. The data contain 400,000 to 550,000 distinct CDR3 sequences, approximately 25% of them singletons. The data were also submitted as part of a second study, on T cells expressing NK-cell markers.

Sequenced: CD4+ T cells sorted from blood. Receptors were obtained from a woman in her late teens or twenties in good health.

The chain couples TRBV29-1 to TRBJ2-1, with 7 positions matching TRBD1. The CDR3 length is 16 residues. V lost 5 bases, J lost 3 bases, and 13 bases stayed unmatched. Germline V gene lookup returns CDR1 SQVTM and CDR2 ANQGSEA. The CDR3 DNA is TGCAGCGTTAAAAATCCGGGACAGACCTACTACAATGAGCAGTTCTTC. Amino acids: CSVKNPGQTYYNEQFF.

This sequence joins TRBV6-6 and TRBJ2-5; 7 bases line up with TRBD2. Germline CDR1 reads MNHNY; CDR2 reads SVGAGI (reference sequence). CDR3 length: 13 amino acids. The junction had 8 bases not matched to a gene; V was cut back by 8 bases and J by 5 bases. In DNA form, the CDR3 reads TGTGCCAGCGCAAGTCAGGGAGGGGAGACCCAGTACTTC. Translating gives CASASQGGETQYF.

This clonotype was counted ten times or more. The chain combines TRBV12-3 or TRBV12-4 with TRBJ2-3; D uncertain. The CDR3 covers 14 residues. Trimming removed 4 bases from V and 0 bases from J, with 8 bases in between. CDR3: CASSSLASTDTQYF. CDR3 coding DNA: TGTGCCAGCAGTTCGTTGGCTAGCACAGATACGCAGTATTTT.

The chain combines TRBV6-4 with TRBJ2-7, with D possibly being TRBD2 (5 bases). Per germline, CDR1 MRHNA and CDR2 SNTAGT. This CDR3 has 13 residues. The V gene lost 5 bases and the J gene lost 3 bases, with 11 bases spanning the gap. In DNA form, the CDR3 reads TGTGCCAGCAGTAAGGAGGCAGGCTACGAGCAGTACTTC. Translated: CASSKEAGYEQYF.

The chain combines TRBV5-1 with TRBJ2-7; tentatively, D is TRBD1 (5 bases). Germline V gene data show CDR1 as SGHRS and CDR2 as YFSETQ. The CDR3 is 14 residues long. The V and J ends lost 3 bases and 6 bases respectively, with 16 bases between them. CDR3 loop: CASSSQGSLSEQYF. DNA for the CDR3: TGCGCCAGCAGCTCGCAGGGAAGCCTGTCCGAGCAGTACTTC.

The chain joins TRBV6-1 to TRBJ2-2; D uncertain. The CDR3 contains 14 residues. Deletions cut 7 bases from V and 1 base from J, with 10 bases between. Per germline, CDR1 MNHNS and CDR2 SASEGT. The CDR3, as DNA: TGTGCCAGCACCCCATTTGTGAACACCGGGGAGCTGTTTTTT. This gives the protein CASTPFVNTGELFF.

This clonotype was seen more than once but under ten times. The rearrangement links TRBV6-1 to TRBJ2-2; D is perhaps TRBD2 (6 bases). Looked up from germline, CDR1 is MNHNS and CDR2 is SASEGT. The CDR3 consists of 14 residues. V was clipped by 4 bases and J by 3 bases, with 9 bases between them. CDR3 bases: TGTGCCAGCAGTGGGACTACTTACACCGGGGAGCTGTTTTTT. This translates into CASSGTTYTGELFF.

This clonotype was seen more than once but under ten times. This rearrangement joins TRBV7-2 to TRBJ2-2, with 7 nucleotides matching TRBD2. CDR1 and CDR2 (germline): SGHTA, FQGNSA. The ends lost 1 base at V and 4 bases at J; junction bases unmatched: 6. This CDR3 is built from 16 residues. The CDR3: CASSLELREPTGELFF. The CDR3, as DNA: TGTGCCAGCAGCTTAGAATTGCGGGAGCCCACCGGGGAGCTGTTTTTT.

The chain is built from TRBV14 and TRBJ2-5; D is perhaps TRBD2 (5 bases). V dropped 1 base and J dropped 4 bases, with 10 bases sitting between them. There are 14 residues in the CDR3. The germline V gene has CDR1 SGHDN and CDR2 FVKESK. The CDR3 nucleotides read TGTGCCAGCAGCCAAGTAGACGGGATAGAGACCCAGTACTTC. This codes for CASSQVDGIETQYF.

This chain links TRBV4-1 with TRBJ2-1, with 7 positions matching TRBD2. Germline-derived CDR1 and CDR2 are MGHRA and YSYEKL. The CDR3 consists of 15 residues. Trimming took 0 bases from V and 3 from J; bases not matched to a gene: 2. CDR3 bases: TGCGCCAGCAGCCAAGATCGGGGGGACTACAATGAGCAGTTCTTC. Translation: CASSQDRGDYNEQFF.

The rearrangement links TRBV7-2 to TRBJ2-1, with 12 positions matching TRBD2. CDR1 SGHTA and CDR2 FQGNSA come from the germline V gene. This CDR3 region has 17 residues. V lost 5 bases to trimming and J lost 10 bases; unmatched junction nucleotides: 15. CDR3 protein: CASSHRPLAGGQTEQFF. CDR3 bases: TGTGCCAGCAGCCACAGACCACTAGCGGGGGGCCAGACCGAGCAGTTCTTC.

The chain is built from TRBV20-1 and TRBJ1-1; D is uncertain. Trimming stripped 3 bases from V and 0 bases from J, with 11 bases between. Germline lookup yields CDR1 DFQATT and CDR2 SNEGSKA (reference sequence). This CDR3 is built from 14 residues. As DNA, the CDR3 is TGCAGTGCTAGTATGGGTAACATGAACACTGAAGCTTTCTTT. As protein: CSASMGNMNTEAFF.

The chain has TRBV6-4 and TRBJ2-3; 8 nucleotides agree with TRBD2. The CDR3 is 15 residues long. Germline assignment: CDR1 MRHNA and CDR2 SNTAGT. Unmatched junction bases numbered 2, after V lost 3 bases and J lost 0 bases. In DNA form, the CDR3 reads TGTGCCAGCAGTGAGACTAGCGTTAGCACAGATACGCAGTATTTT. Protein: CASSETSVSTDTQYF.